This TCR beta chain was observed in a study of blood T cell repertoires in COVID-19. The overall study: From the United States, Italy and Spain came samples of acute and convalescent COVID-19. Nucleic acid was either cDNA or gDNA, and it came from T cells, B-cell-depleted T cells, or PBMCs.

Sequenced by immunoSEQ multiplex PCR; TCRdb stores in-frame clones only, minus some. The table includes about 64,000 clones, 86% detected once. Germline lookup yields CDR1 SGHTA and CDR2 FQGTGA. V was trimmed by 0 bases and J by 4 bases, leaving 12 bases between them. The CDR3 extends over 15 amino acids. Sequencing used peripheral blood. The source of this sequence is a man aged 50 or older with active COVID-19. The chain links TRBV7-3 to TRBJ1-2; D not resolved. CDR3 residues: CASSLTVGQLYGYTF. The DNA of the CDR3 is TGTGCCAGCAGCTTAACAGTTGGGCAGCTCTATGGCTACACCTTC.